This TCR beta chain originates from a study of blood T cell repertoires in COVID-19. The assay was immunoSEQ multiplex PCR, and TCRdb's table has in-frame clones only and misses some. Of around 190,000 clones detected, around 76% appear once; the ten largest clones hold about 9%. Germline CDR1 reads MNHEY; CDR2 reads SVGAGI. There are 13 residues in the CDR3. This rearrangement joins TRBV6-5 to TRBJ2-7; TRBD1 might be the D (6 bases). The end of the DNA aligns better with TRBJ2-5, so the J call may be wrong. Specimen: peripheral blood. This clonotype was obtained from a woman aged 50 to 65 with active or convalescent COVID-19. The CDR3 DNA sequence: TGTGCCAGCGTAAGGGGGAGTGAGGAGACCCAGTACTTC. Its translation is CASVRGSEETQYF.